This entry lists 19 T cell receptor beta chains sequenced from one sample in a study of TIL therapy for anti-PD-1-resistant metastatic lung cancer. As for time point: pre-treatment sample, taken before nivolumab and TIL therapy. The immunoSEQ assay was v3. Produced via immunoSEQ multiplex PCR; TCRdb's table is partial and in-frame only. The sample has roughly 60,000 clones; roughly 70% are singletons. The sample here was blood, taken at baseline. The source is a person aged 25-79 years with non-small cell lung cancer.

The chain employs TRBV7-2 and TRBJ2-1; 11 bases are a match to TRBD2. The ends lost 6 bases at V and 7 bases at J; junction bases unmatched: 11. The CDR3 totals 16 residues. The germline CDR1 and CDR2 sequences are SGHTA and FQGNSA. CDR3: CASSFTSGGGENEQFF. The CDR3 coding sequence is TGTGCCAGCAGTTTCACTAGCGGGGGCGGGGAAAATGAGCAGTTCTTC.

The chain has TRBV5-4 and TRBJ1-6; possibly TRBD1 for D (5 bases). Per the germline V gene, CDR1 is SGHNT and CDR2 is YYREEE (reference sequence). The CDR3 is 14 residues long. Deletions cut 5 bases from V and 4 bases from J, with 10 bases between. In nucleotides, the CDR3 is TGTGCCAGCAGTAGGGGTTTGTATAATTCACCCCTCCACTTT. Protein: CASSRGLYNSPLHF.

V and J are TRBV28 and TRBJ1-4; weak D call: TRBD1 (6 bases). Deletions cut 6 bases from V and 4 bases from J, with 12 bases between. Germline loops: CDR1 MDHEN, CDR2 SYDVKM. This CDR3 spans 14 amino acids. The DNA of the CDR3 is TGTGCCAGCAGGCACAGGGTGAGTAATGAAAAACTGTTTTTT. As protein: CASRHRVSNEKLFF.

V gene TRBV7-8 combines with J gene TRBJ2-1; D is possibly TRBD2 (6 bases). This CDR3 has 15 amino acids. V shed 1 base and J shed 1 base, with 8 bases lying between them. The germline CDR1 and CDR2 sequences are SGHVS and FQNEAQ. This CDR3 reads CASSLDGGSYNEQFF. CDR3 DNA: TGTGCCAGCAGCTTAGACGGGGGATCCTACAATGAGCAGTTCTTC.

V usage is TRBV30 and J usage is TRBJ2-1, with TRBD2 matching over 13 bases. The trim removed 4 bases at V and 9 bases at J, leaving 6 bases unmatched. Germline-derived CDR1 and CDR2 are GTSNPN and SVGIG (reference sequence). CDR3 length: 14 amino acids. This CDR3 reads CAWIGLAGVGEQFF. CDR3 sequence (DNA): TGTGCCTGGATCGGACTAGCGGGAGTTGGTGAGCAGTTCTTC.

This clone was found a few times. The chain couples TRBV7-9 to TRBJ2-2; 7 bases line up with TRBD1. CDR3 length: 18 amino acids. Per germline, CDR1 SEHNR and CDR2 FQNEAQ (reference sequence). Losses at the gene ends were 5 bases for V and 5 bases for J; bases not matched to a gene: 17. The CDR3 nucleotides are TGTGCCAGCAGCCTAGGTGCCTTCAGGGGGAGAGGGACCGGGGAGCTGTTTTTT. Protein sequence: CASSLGAFRGRGTGELFF.

V and J are TRBV7-9 and TRBJ1-3, with D uncertain. Germline V gene sequence: CDR1 SEHNR, CDR2 FQNEAQ (reference sequence). The CDR3 is 13 residues long. The germline V and J ends were trimmed by 4 bases and 2 bases, with 6 bases remaining between them. The CDR3 DNA reads TGTGCCAGCAGCTCCCCCACTGGAAACACCATATATTTT. Translating gives CASSSPTGNTIYF.

To note about this clone: Distinct nucleotide sequences in the sample also encode this CDR3. The rearrangement links TRBV6-1 to TRBJ2-7, with 7 bases lining up with TRBD2. This CDR3 has 13 residues. The V gene's germline CDR1 is MNHNS and CDR2 SASEGT. Trimming at V came to 6 bases and at J to 5 bases, leaving 7 bases not matched to a gene. The CDR3 bases are TGTGCCAGCAGGCGGCGGGAGCAAGACGAGCAGTACTTC. This codes for CASRRREQDEQYF.

The chain couples TRBV7-2 to TRBJ1-3; 11 nucleotides agree with TRBD1. J was trimmed by 7 bases and V by 5 bases; bases with no gene match: 7. The germline V gene encodes CDR1 SGHTA and CDR2 FQGNSA. This CDR3 spans 15 amino acids. CDR3 bases: TGTGCCAGCAGCACGGACAGGGGGCCGGGGAACACCATATATTTT. As protein: CASSTDRGPGNTIYF.

The CDR3, as DNA: TGTGCCAGCTCACCATTACTAGCGGGGGTCAATGAGCAGTTCTTC. Amino acid sequence: CASSPLLAGVNEQFF. The chain uses TRBV18 and TRBJ2-1; 11 nucleotides align to TRBD2. Unmatched junction bases numbered 3, after V lost 2 bases and J lost 6 bases. The germline V gene encodes CDR1 KGHSH and CDR2 LQKENI. The length of the CDR3 is 15 residues.

The V gene is TRBV6-5, the J gene TRBJ2-6; D tentatively fits TRBD1 or TRBD2 (6 bases each). The germline V and J ends were trimmed by 8 bases and 0 bases, with 11 bases remaining between them. CDR1 and CDR2 from the germline V gene are MNHEY and SVGAGI. The CDR3 has 15 residues. In DNA, the CDR3 is TGTGCCAGCTGGGGGGCCAGCTCTGGGGCCAACGTCCTGACTTTC. Translation: CASWGASSGANVLTF.

The V call is TRBV7-9, the J call TRBJ2-1; weak D call: TRBD1 (5 bases). Germline CDR1 reads SEHNR; CDR2 reads FQNEAQ (reference sequence). Deletions cut 4 bases from V and 3 bases from J, with 7 bases between. This CDR3 has 13 amino acids. CDR3 nucleotide sequence: TGTGCCAGCAGCTCAGGACACTACAATGAGCAGTTCTTC. This codes for CASSSGHYNEQFF.

The CDR3 region has the DNA TGTGCCAGCAGAAGACTAGCCAATGAGCAGTTCTTC. The encoded protein is CASRRLANEQFF. The V and J genes are TRBV6-5 and TRBJ2-1; 7 nucleotides match TRBD2. V shed 6 bases, J shed 6 bases, and the junction held 2 bases outside the gene matches. Germline-derived CDR1 and CDR2 are MNHEY and SVGAGI. The CDR3 runs to 12 residues.

The V and J genes are TRBV2 and TRBJ2-1, with D perhaps matching TRBD2 (6 bases). Germline CDR1 is SNHLY and CDR2 is FYNNEI. This CDR3 is built from 16 residues. Trimming left V 3 bases short and J 7 bases short, with 19 bases between. The CDR3 DNA is TGTGCCAGCAGTGAGGGTTGGGCGGCGGGGTTGAATGAGCAGTTCTTC. Amino acids: CASSEGWAAGLNEQFF.

The rearrangement links TRBV18 to TRBJ2-1; 8 bases are shared with TRBD2. The length of the CDR3 is 14 residues. The J segment lost 8 bases and the V segment lost 0 bases, leaving 3 bases of the junction unmatched. Germline values: CDR1 KGHSH, CDR2 LQKENI. The CDR3 is CASSPPSGGDEQFF. The CDR3 DNA reads TGTGCCAGCTCACCACCTTCCGGGGGGGATGAGCAGTTCTTC.

This chain joins TRBV7-9 and TRBJ1-1, with TRBD1 matching 8 bases. CDR3 size: 14 residues. V lost 8 bases, J lost 1 base, and 6 bases stayed unmatched. Germline assignment: CDR1 SEHNR and CDR2 FQNEAQ (reference sequence). CDR3 DNA sequence: TGTGCCAGCCTCAGGGGGCAGGAGAACACTGAAGCTTTCTTT. Protein product: CASLRGQENTEAFF.

The rearrangement uses TRBV11-2 and TRBJ1-5; D gene unclear. The CDR3 sequence is 16 residues long. Germline V gene sequence: CDR1 SGHAT, CDR2 FQNNGV. V was cut by 1 base and J by 0 bases, with 10 bases left in between. This CDR3 reads CASSLGAGNSNQPQHF. CDR3 in DNA: TGTGCCAGCAGCTTAGGGGCGGGGAATAGCAATCAGCCCCAGCATTTT. Supplemented by reference TRBV11-2 and TRBJ1-5, the full variable domain reads EAGVAQSPRYKIIEKRQSVAFWCNPISGHATLYWYQQILGQGPKLLIQFQNNGVVDDSQLPKDRFSAERLKGVDSTLKIQPAKLEDSAVYLCASSLGAGNSNQPQHFGDGTRLSIL.

This clone was recorded once. V usage is TRBV6-6 and J usage is TRBJ2-1, with TRBD2 matching 14 bases. Germline CDR1 reads MNHNY; CDR2 reads SVGAGI (reference sequence). V dropped 4 bases and J dropped 7; count of bases not matched to a gene: 3. The CDR3 sequence is 15 residues long. The CDR3 loop reads CASSSRTSGRNEQFF. DNA of the CDR3: TGTGCCAGCAGTTCCCGGACTAGCGGGAGGAATGAGCAGTTCTTC.

The CDR3 DNA reads as TGCGCCAGCAGCTTGGAGTCAGGCCCCTATGGCTACACCTTC. Its translation is CASSLESGPYGYTF. This chain joins TRBV5-1 and TRBJ1-2; D uncertain. Trimming took off 0 bases at V and 4 bases at J, with 10 bases between the two ends. Germline CDR1 and CDR2: SGHRS and YFSETQ. The CDR3 runs to 14 residues.